Sequencing of this TCR beta chain was carried out in a study of early T cells in non-severe SARS-CoV-2 infection. Background on the study: Chains from this unsorted whole-blood bulk RNA could not be paired.

In the library, individual cDNA molecules carried attached unique molecular identifiers. Via MiXCR, TCRdb re-called the 5' RACE reads, giving one row per CDR3 protein. The sample shows more than 65,000 distinct CDR3 sequences, over 10% of them seen only once. Germline CDR1 SGHTA, CDR2 FQGNSA. CDR3 size: 16 residues. V was clipped by 5 bases and J by 0 bases; unmatched bases: 6. Study-wide points: The matching step, a VDJdb search, favored anti-spike CD8 responses and missed private and CD4 specificities.

This clonotype came up a few times. The antigen is unknown. The material sequenced was whole blood, taken at baseline. The genes are TRBV7-2 and TRBJ2-3; 9 nucleotides line up with TRBD1. This receptor was identified in an adult who was a healthcare worker with PCR-confirmed SARS-CoV-2 infection or an uninfected control (not recorded which). The CDR3: CASSTGTGYSTDTQYF. CDR3 bases: TGTGCCAGCAGCACAGGGACAGGGTACAGCACAGATACGCAGTATTTT. Full variable domain (rest looked up from reference TRBV7-2 and TRBJ2-3): GAGVSQSPSNKVTEKGKDVELRCDPISGHTALYWYRQSLGQGLEFLIYFQGNSAPDKSGLPSDRFSAERTGGSVSTLTIQRTQQEDSAVYLCASSTGTGYSTDTQYFGPGTRLTVL.